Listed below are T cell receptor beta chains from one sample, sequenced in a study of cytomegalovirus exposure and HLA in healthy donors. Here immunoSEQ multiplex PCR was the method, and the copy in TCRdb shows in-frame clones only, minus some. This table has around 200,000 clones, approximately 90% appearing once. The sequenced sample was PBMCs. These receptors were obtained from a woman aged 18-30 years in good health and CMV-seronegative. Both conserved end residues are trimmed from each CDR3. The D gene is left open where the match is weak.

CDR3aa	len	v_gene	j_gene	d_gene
ATSRTATNEKLF	12	TRBV15	TRBJ1-4	-
ASSLRTDQETQY	12	TRBV5-1	TRBJ2-5	-
ASSQGDRDFYEQY	13	TRBV4-2	TRBJ2-7	TRBD1
ASSPGQSYEQY	11	TRBV11-2	TRBJ2-7	TRBD1
ASSSTRYNEQF	11	TRBV5-1	TRBJ2-1	-
ASSVGLAAITGELF	14	TRBV9	TRBJ2-2	TRBD2
ASSQVYPGEADTQY	14	TRBV5-4	TRBJ2-3	-
ASSQEQGAAMNTEAF	15	TRBV4-3	TRBJ1-1	TRBD1
ASSDREKLF	9	TRBV25-1	TRBJ1-4	-
ASSQDGGWNKETQY	14	TRBV4-1	TRBJ2-5	-
ASSAIRGYSEAF	12	TRBV7-2	TRBJ1-1	-
ASSPGTGAGELF	12	TRBV5-1	TRBJ2-2	TRBD1
ASSLDASEAF	10	TRBV5-4	TRBJ1-1	-
AISESVGAAYNEQF	14	TRBV10-3	TRBJ2-1	-
ASSLLAGGSDTQY	13	TRBV4-1	TRBJ2-3	TRBD2